This note documents a single T cell receptor (beta chain) sequence. V was cut by 1 base and J by 2 bases, with 9 bases left in between. Germline V gene lookup returns CDR1 SGHNT and CDR2 YENEEA. This CDR3 comprises 15 residues. The data are from a study of blood T cell repertoires in COVID-19. The wider study: Sources were T cells, B-cell-depleted T cells, or PBMCs; the material itself was cDNA or gDNA.

Per the original data handling: Nucleated cell counts were estimated from reference gene primer amplification. Sequencing used immunoSEQ multiplex PCR; TCRdb keeps in-frame clones, though not all of them. That table supplies the V and J calls and clone size; D and trimming were determined from the DNA. The sample holds some 260,000 clones, approximately 77% seen once. J is TRBJ2-1 and V is TRBV11-3; D gene uncertain. The receptor was isolated from a woman between 18 and 29 years old with acute or convalescent COVID-19. Sequencing used peripheral blood. The CDR3 reads CASSLGGGAYNEQFF. As DNA, the CDR3 is TGTGCCAGCAGCTTAGGCGGCGGAGCCTACAATGAGCAGTTCTTC.